What follows describes a single TCR beta chain. Its antigen is not known. These data are taken from a study of beta chain features in type 1 diabetes. In the study overall: Cell yields, gender and age were comparable in patients and healthy donors.

Germline loops: CDR1 GTSNPN, CDR2 SVGIG (reference sequence). CDR3 length: 15 amino acids. The trim removed 4 bases at V and 4 bases at J, leaving 10 bases unmatched. Expressed TCRB transcripts got sequenced, as all isolated RNA was reverse transcribed. Naive, central memory and regulatory T cell samples came to a mean of approximately 3.57 million reads. Here immunoSEQ multiplex PCR was the method, and the copy in TCRdb shows in-frame clones only, minus some. The table includes approximately 260,000 clones, around 22% detected once. Study-level points and caveats: Patients' naive, central memory and regulatory TCRB repertoires appeared more alike than those of healthy donors. Across all four CD4+ subsets, people with type 1 diabetes showed modestly shorter TCRB CDR3s. Here, the possible influence of HLA type (on TCRB rearrangement) remained unresolved.

The TCR originated in a woman younger than 45 with type 1 diabetes. Material: naive CD4+ T cells from blood. The chain has TRBV30 and TRBJ2-1; 7 bases map to TRBD2. The CDR3 DNA sequence: TGTGCCTGGAATACTGGCGGGAGTAGGTACAATGAGCAGTTCTTC. Its translation: CAWNTGGSRYNEQFF.